These 14 T cell receptor beta chains were all obtained from the same sample, sequenced in a study of T cell repertoires in cytomegalovirus infection. TCRdb redid the calling of the reads with MiXCR, one entry per CDR3 protein. The sample records about 500,000 distinct CDR3 sequences, 33% being singletons. These TCRs' antigens remain unknown. Sequencing was performed on cultured PBMCs, taken from culture after CMV antigen stimulation. The receptors stem from a human donor in good health (CMV status not recorded). Some clones in this sample may be carry-over from other donors' samples.

The chain employs TRBV7-2 and TRBJ2-3; a weak D match, TRBD2 (6 bases). Germline CDR1 is SGHTA and CDR2 is FQGNSA. The CDR3 extends over 17 amino acids. The V and J ends lost 5 bases and 6 bases respectively, with 24 bases between them. The CDR3 coding sequence is TGTGCCAGCAGCCGAGCACAGACTAGGTCTCTTAGGGATACGCAGTATTTT. Its protein product is CASSRAQTRSLRDTQYF.

The chain joins TRBV20-1 to TRBJ2-1; D is uncertain. Germline V gives CDR1 DFQATT, CDR2 SNEGSKA (reference sequence). With 8 bases removed from V and 4 bases from J, the gap between germline ends came to 6 bases. The CDR3 sequence is 10 residues long. DNA of the CDR3: TGCAGTTTTGAATACAATGAGCAGTTCTTC. Its protein product is CSFEYNEQFF.

The chain couples TRBV20-1 to TRBJ2-7; D remains ambiguous. Trimming stripped 3 bases from V and 1 base from J, with 7 bases between. Germline loops: CDR1 DFQATT, CDR2 SNEGSKA (reference sequence). CDR3 size: 12 residues. The CDR3 spells CSARGISYEQYF. In nucleotides, the CDR3 is TGCAGTGCTAGGGGGATTTCCTACGAGCAGTACTTC.

This clonotype was seen ten or more times. The J gene is TRBJ2-3, the V gene TRBV7-2; no definite D call. The CDR3 has 14 residues. The V gene's germline CDR1 is SGHTA and CDR2 FQGNSA. Trimming cost V 4 bases and J 1 base, with 9 bases left between them. The DNA of the CDR3 is TGTGCCAGCAGCTACCACGCTCGCACAGATACGCAGTATTTT. It codes for CASSYHARTDTQYF.

This chain joins TRBV10-3 and TRBJ2-3; 8 bases agree with TRBD2. With 8 bases clipped from V and 10 bases from J, the junction kept 14 bases outside the gene matches. CDR1 ENHRY and CDR2 SYGVKD come from the germline V gene. This CDR3 comprises 14 residues. CDR3 amino acids: CAIAVGSGGSPQYF. DNA of the CDR3: TGTGCCATCGCCGTCGGATCGGGAGGGTCTCCGCAGTATTTT.

Details on this clonotype: This sequence may be a read error, since a much larger clone differs from it by one base. This chain links TRBV7-6 with TRBJ2-2; 12 bases line up with TRBD2. Germline lookup yields CDR1 SGHVS and CDR2 FNYEAQ. There are 16 residues in the CDR3. CDR3 in DNA: TGTGGCAGCAGCTCTAGCGGGAGGGCCGGGGCCGGGGAGCTGTTTTTT. Its protein is CGSSSSGRAGAGELFF.

The gene calls are TRBV6-2 or TRBV6-3 and TRBJ2-2; 14 bases match TRBD2. This CDR3 contains 19 residues. CDR1 is MNHEY, CDR2 SVGEGT, per germline. V trimming: 2 bases; J trimming: 3 bases; junction bases outside the gene matches: 8. The CDR3 coding sequence is TGTGCCAGCAGTTACAACCTTGGGACTAGCGGGAGAGACACCGGGGAGCTGTTTTTT. It translates to CASSYNLGTSGRDTGELFF.

This clonotype was counted ten times or more. The rearrangement links TRBV6-1 to TRBJ1-2; D might be TRBD1 (6 bases). Germline V gene data show CDR1 as MNHNS and CDR2 as SASEGT. This CDR3 is 14 amino acids long. Trimming took 6 bases from V and 6 from J, leaving 17 bases between them. The CDR3 here is CASSLQGGGDGYTF. The CDR3 DNA sequence: TGTGCCAGCAGCCTACAGGGCGGCGGAGATGGCTACACCTTC.

Notes on this clonotype: This could be a read error, since a much larger clone is one nucleotide away. This rearrangement joins TRBV7-2 to TRBJ1-2; perhaps TRBD1 as D (5 bases). Per germline, CDR1 SGHTA and CDR2 FQGNSA. Trimming removed 8 bases from V and 5 bases from J, with 24 bases in between. This CDR3 comprises 16 residues. CDR3 amino acids: CASGSGGGRIPYGYTF. As DNA, the CDR3 is TGTGCCAGCGGCTCGGGGGGGGGACGAATCCCTTATGGCTACACCTTC.

With respect to this clonotype: Likely a read error: the CDR3 ends without its conserved phenylalanine or tryptophan. This chain connects TRBV4-1 to TRBJ1-5, with 9 bases identical to TRBD1. The CDR3 is 15 residues long. From germline, CDR1 is MGHRA and CDR2 YSYEKL. The V and J ends lost 3 bases and 8 bases, in that order; junction bases with no gene match: 8. The CDR3 DNA reads TGCGCCAGCAGCCACGAACCGGGACAGGGTAAGCCCCAGCATTCT. Translated, it gives CASSHEPGQGKPQHS.

The V gene is TRBV6-2 or TRBV6-3, the J gene TRBJ2-1; maybe TRBD2 (6 bases). This CDR3 spans 16 amino acids. V lost 6 bases and J lost 4, with 19 bases in between. Germline V gene lookup returns CDR1 MNHEY and CDR2 SVGEGT. The CDR3 reads CASRALSGPLYNEQFF. In DNA, the CDR3 is TGTGCCAGCAGGGCCCTTAGCGGTCCACTTTACAATGAGCAGTTCTTC.

V and J are TRBV12-3 or TRBV12-4 and TRBJ2-2; D gene unclear. The CDR3 is 12 amino acids. V gave up 6 bases and J gave up 5 bases, with 7 bases separating them. Written as DNA, the CDR3 is TGTGCCAGCAGGCTAGAGACCGGGGAGCTGTTTTTT. It is translated as CASRLETGELFF.

This clonotype was counted between two and nine times. The gene calls are TRBV7-9 and TRBJ1-6, with D unresolved. From germline, CDR1 is SEHNR and CDR2 FQNEAQ (reference sequence). The CDR3 covers 17 residues. Between the trimmed V and J ends, which lost 3 bases and 8 bases, there was a span of 20 bases. CDR3 residues: CASSFGSRGGRYSPLHF. The CDR3 region has the DNA TGTGCCAGCAGCTTTGGTAGCCGAGGAGGTCGGTATTCACCCCTCCACTTT. Full variable domain (missing parts from reference TRBV7-9 and TRBJ1-6): DTGVSQNPRHKITKRGQNVTFRCDPISEHNRLYWYRQTLGQGPEFLTYFQNEAQLEKSRLLSDRFSAERPKGSFSTLEIQRTEQGDSAMYLCASSFGSRGGRYSPLHFGNGTRLTVT.

The J gene is TRBJ2-3, the V gene TRBV19; D is perhaps TRBD1 (5 bases). The germline V and J ends were trimmed by 1 base and 2 bases, with 10 bases remaining between them. The CDR3 sequence is 15 residues long. CDR1 and CDR2 (germline): LNHDA, SQIVND (reference sequence). The CDR3 region is CASSIGGGHTDTQYF. The CDR3 DNA is TGTGCCAGTAGTATAGGGGGCGGACACACAGATACGCAGTATTTT.